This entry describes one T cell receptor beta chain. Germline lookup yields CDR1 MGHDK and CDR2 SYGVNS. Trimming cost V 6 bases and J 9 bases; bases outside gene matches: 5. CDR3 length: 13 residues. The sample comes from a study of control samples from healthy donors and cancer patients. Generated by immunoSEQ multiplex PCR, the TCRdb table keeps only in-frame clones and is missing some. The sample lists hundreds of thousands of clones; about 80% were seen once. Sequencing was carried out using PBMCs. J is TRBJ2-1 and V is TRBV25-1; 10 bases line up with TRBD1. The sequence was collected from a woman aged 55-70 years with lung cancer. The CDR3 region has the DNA TGTGCCAGCAGAGGACAGGGGGAGGGTGAGCAGTTCTTC. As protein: CASRGQGEGEQFF.